This TCR beta chain was sequenced during a study of blood T cell repertoires in COVID-19. Study details: There were acute and convalescent COVID-19 samples, and they came from the United States, Italy and Spain.

Clones were sequenced by immunoSEQ multiplex PCR, and TCRdb holds only the in-frame ones, with some missing. The sample yields 150,000 or so clones, roughly 88% seen once. Seattle participants joined during active infection and were tracked over time. The origin of this receptor is a man in his 60s with COVID-19, enrolled during active disease. Sequencing used peripheral blood.

Written as DNA, the CDR3 is TGTGCCATCTCCCGAAGGGGGGGGGTCCAAGAGACCCAGTACTTC. It encodes CAISRRGGVQETQYF. The V and J genes are TRBV19 and TRBJ2-5; maybe TRBD2 (7 bases). With 10 bases removed from V and 1 base from J, the gap between germline ends came to 19 bases. This CDR3 contains 15 residues. Germline CDR1 reads LNHDA; CDR2 reads SQIVND (reference sequence).